The next 5 T cell receptor beta chains were all read from a single sample in a study of OX40 agonist ivuxolimab in advanced cancers. Library creation used the immunoSEQ multiplex PCR assay. As stored in TCRdb, this immuneACCESS dataset retains in-frame rearrangements with V and J assigned. A fraction of the clones does not appear; measured against another copy, unresolved V genes explain less than half of the discrepancy, and the remainder lacks a known reason. Present in this sample are 67,000 or so clones, about 85% of which were seen just once. 3.7% of the sample is in the top ten clones. The specimen was CD4+ or CD8+ T cells sorted from blood, collected in a trial of the OX40 agonist ivuxolimab. These receptors originate from an adult with an advanced solid tumor such as melanoma, head and neck, liver or kidney cancer.

The CDR3 loop is CASSMDLRSTDTQYF. The CDR3 region has the DNA TGTGCCAGTAGTATGGACCTACGAAGCACAGATACGCAGTATTTT. V is TRBV19 and J is TRBJ2-3, with no clear D. The CDR3 spans 15 residues. Germline V lookup: CDR1 LNHDA, CDR2 SQIVND (reference sequence). Deletions cut 3 bases from V and 0 bases from J, with 10 bases between. Full variable domain (outside the CDR3, taken from reference TRBV19 and TRBJ2-3): DGGITQSPKYLFRKEGQNVTLSCEQNLNHDAMYWYRQDPGQGLRLIYYSQIVNDFQKGDIAEGYSVSREKKESFPLTVTSAQKNPTAFYLCASSMDLRSTDTQYFGPGTRLTVL.

The rearrangement uses TRBV2 and TRBJ2-1; 9 bases match TRBD1. The CDR3 runs 15 residues. V dropped 6 bases and J dropped 7; count of bases not matched to a gene: 10. Germline V gene sequence: CDR1 SNHLY, CDR2 FYNNEI. CDR3 coding DNA: TGTGCCAGCAGAATCCCGGGACAGGGTTTGAATGAGCAGTTCTTC. As protein: CASRIPGQGLNEQFF.

V and J are TRBV10-1 and TRBJ2-7; 9 nucleotides align to TRBD2. Germline trimming cut 4 bases from V and 2 bases from J; bases unmatched to any gene: 0. The CDR3 consists of 13 residues. Looked up from germline, CDR1 is WNHNN and CDR2 is SYGVQD (reference sequence). DNA for the CDR3: TGCGCCAGCAGTGCTAGCGGGACCTACGAGCAGTACTTC. Translating it yields CASSASGTYEQYF.

The CDR3 region is CASSSEGGQGDTQYF. The CDR3 region has the DNA TGCGCCAGCAGCTCCGAAGGGGGTCAAGGAGATACGCAGTATTTT. The gene calls are TRBV5-1 and TRBJ2-3, with D perhaps TRBD1 (6 bases). The CDR3 totals 15 residues. Germline-derived CDR1 and CDR2 are SGHRS and YFSETQ. The germline V and J ends were trimmed by 3 bases and 5 bases, with 16 bases remaining between them.

The CDR3 DNA sequence: TGTGCCAGCAGCTTGGCGGGGGACGGGTATGGCTACACCTTC. Translated, it gives CASSLAGDGYGYTF. The chain employs TRBV5-5 and TRBJ1-2; D may be TRBD1 (5 bases). Germline CDR1 and CDR2: SGHKS and YYEKEE (reference sequence). The CDR3 spans 14 residues. Trimming removed 0 bases from V and 5 bases from J, with 11 bases in between.